The 15 T cell receptor beta chains below were found in one sample sequenced in a study of blood T cell repertoires in COVID-19 (dated by TCRdb to 2018 to 2021). Libraries were made using the immunoSEQ multiplex PCR assay. TCRdb carries this immuneACCESS record with in-frame sequences only. Its versions omit some clonotypes, under half of them owing to an unresolved V gene in the studies checked, with the rest unexplained. The sample yields about 76,000 clones; over 75% were counted once. Roughly 6% of the sample comes from the top ten. Material: peripheral blood. These TCRs come from a man in his fifties with active COVID-19.

This chain joins TRBV6-5 and TRBJ2-1; 9 positions agree with TRBD2. With 7 bases clipped from V and 13 bases from J, the junction kept 11 bases outside the gene matches. From germline, CDR1 is MNHEY and CDR2 SVGAGI. This CDR3 has 13 residues. CDR3 sequence: CASIPWGSGGQFF. CDR3 nucleotides: TGTGCCAGCATCCCCTGGGGTAGCGGGGGCCAGTTCTTC.

V gene TRBV29-1 combines with J gene TRBJ2-7; perhaps TRBD1 as D (6 bases). The germline gives CDR1 SQVTM, CDR2 ANQGSEA. V was shortened by 7 bases and J by 0 bases, with 16 bases between the two germline ends. The CDR3 contains 14 residues. The CDR3 sequence: CSAAGTTASYEQYF. CDR3 coding DNA: TGCAGCGCCGCCGGGACAACTGCCTCCTACGAGCAGTACTTC.

This chain uses TRBV5-1 with TRBJ1-2; D unclear. The CDR3 sequence is 14 residues long. Germline CDR1 SGHRS, CDR2 YFSETQ. V lost 0 bases to trimming and J lost 6 bases, with 12 bases between them. This chain's CDR3 is CASSLALGEDGYTF. CDR3 DNA sequence: TGCGCCAGCAGCTTGGCCCTGGGAGAGGATGGCTACACCTTC.

The gene calls are TRBV4-3 and TRBJ2-7, with D possibly matching TRBD1 (5 bases). The CDR3 contains 13 residues. Trimming removed 0 bases at V and 6 bases at J, with 9 bases between. CDR1 and CDR2 from the germline V gene are LGHNA and YSLEER. The chain's CDR3 is CASSQDVGLEQYF. As DNA, the CDR3 is TGCGCCAGCAGCCAAGATGTGGGGCTCGAGCAGTACTTC.

In its sample, this clone was seen a few times. The chain joins TRBV6-5 to TRBJ1-5; 9 bases agree with TRBD1. With V trimmed by 4 bases and J by 3 bases, 7 bases remained unmatched. CDR1 is MNHEY, CDR2 SVGAGI, per germline. The CDR3 has 16 residues. The CDR3 DNA reads as TGTGCCAGCAGTTCGTCCAGGGACAGGGACAATCAGCCCCAGCATTTT. Its translation is CASSSSRDRDNQPQHF.

This sequence joins TRBV30 and TRBJ1-1, with D maybe TRBD1 (5 bases). The CDR3 sequence is 14 residues long. CDR1 is GTSNPN and CDR2 is SVGIG in the germline V gene (reference sequence). The V end was cut by 7 bases, the J end by 6 bases, with 21 bases between. CDR3 DNA: TGTGCCTTTGATCAAGGGTGGGGCGTTTCTGAAGCTTTCTTT. It codes for CAFDQGWGVSEAFF.

The gene calls are TRBV28 and TRBJ1-2; a possible D gene is TRBD1 (6 bases). CDR1 is MDHEN, CDR2 SYDVKM, per germline. The CDR3 is 13 residues long. Trimming shortened V by 6 bases and J by 4 bases, and 12 bases separated the two germline ends. CDR3: CASRDSRSYGYTF. The CDR3 nucleotides are TGTGCCAGCAGGGACAGCAGATCCTATGGCTACACCTTC.

The J gene is TRBJ1-1, the V gene TRBV19, with TRBD1 matching over 12 bases. V lost 5 bases, J lost 3 bases, and 10 bases stayed unmatched. CDR1 LNHDA and CDR2 SQIVND come from the germline V gene (reference sequence). The CDR3 spans 17 residues. The CDR3: CASSVRGQGAADTEAFF. In DNA form, the CDR3 reads TGTGCCAGTAGTGTTCGGGGACAGGGGGCTGCGGACACTGAAGCTTTCTTT.

The V and J genes are TRBV7-2 and TRBJ1-1; D is possibly TRBD1 (5 bases). V was trimmed by 4 bases and J by 7 bases, leaving 13 bases between them. Per germline, CDR1 SGHTA and CDR2 FQGNSA. CDR3 size: 13 residues. CDR3 in amino acids: CASSSSGLYEAFF. CDR3 in DNA: TGTGCCAGCAGCTCGTCAGGGCTCTATGAAGCTTTCTTT.

The gene calls are TRBV18 and TRBJ2-6; 7 nucleotides line up with TRBD1. Germline CDR1 reads KGHSH; CDR2 reads LQKENI. V gave up 1 base and J gave up 0 bases; unmatched junction bases: 6. The CDR3 covers 18 residues. The CDR3 is CASSPRARGISGANVLTF. The DNA for the CDR3 is TGTGCCAGCTCACCACGGGCCAGGGGGATCTCTGGGGCCAACGTCCTGACTTTC.

The J gene is TRBJ2-3, the V gene TRBV6-1, with D perhaps TRBD2 (6 bases). Germline values: CDR1 MNHNS, CDR2 SASEGT. The CDR3 is 14 residues long. Deletions cut 2 bases from V and 6 bases from J, with 12 bases between. CDR3 protein: CASSEPGEVDTQYF. In DNA form, the CDR3 reads TGTGCCAGCAGTGAACCCGGGGAGGTTGATACGCAGTATTTT.

The rearrangement joins TRBV7-9 to TRBJ2-2, with 10 bases identical to TRBD1. The V and J ends lost 5 bases and 7 bases, in that order; junction bases with no gene match: 13. CDR1 is SEHNR and CDR2 is FQNEAQ in the germline V gene (reference sequence). The CDR3 contains 17 residues. The CDR3 DNA sequence: TGTGCCAGCAGCGTATGGGGACAGGGGAAGAAGGACGGGGAGCTGTTTTTT. Amino acid sequence: CASSVWGQGKKDGELFF.

The rearrangement uses TRBV7-7 and TRBJ2-5; D possibly corresponds to TRBD2 (6 bases). The germline gives CDR1 SSHAT, CDR2 FNYEAQ (reference sequence). This CDR3 has 13 amino acids. Trimming removed 5 bases at V and 4 bases at J, with 11 bases between. CDR3 bases: TGTGCCAGCAGCCCGAGCGGGCGAGAGACCCAGTACTTC. This encodes CASSPSGRETQYF. The whole variable domain, filled in from reference TRBV7-7 and TRBJ2-5, reads GAGVSQSPRYKVTKRGQDVTLRCDPISSHATLYWYQQALGQGPEFLTYFNYEAQPDKSGLPSDRFSAERPEGSISTLTIQRTEQRDSAMYRCASSPSGRETQYFGPGTRLLVL.

The rearrangement joins TRBV21-1 to TRBJ2-4; the table names TRBD2, a call not compared with the DNA. TRBV21-1 is deemed a pseudogene. The CDR3 extends over 16 amino acids. The CDR3 DNA reads TGTGCCAGCAGCAAAAGCCTGAAACTAGCCAAAAACATTCAGTACTTC. This translates into CASSKSLKLAKNIQYF.

This chain links TRBV29-1 with TRBJ1-2; TRBD1 aligns across 10 bases. CDR1 and CDR2 from the germline V gene are SQVTM and ANQGSEA. With 3 bases clipped from V and 2 bases from J, the junction kept 3 bases outside the gene matches. The CDR3 spans 14 residues. In DNA, the CDR3 is TGCAGCGTTGAGGACAGGGGGAGAAACTATGGCTACACCTTC. Translating it yields CSVEDRGRNYGYTF.